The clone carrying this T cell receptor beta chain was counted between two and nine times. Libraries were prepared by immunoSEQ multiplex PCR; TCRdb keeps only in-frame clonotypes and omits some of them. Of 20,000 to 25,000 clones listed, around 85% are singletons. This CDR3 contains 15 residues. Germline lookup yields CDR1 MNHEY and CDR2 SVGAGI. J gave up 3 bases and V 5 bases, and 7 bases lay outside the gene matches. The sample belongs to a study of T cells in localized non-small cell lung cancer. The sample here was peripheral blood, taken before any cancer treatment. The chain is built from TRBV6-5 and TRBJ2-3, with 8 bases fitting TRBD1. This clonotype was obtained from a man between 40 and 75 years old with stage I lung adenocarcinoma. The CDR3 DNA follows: TGTGCCAGCAGTACGGGACAGGCGGGGACAGATACGCAGTATTTT. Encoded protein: CASSTGQAGTDTQYF.